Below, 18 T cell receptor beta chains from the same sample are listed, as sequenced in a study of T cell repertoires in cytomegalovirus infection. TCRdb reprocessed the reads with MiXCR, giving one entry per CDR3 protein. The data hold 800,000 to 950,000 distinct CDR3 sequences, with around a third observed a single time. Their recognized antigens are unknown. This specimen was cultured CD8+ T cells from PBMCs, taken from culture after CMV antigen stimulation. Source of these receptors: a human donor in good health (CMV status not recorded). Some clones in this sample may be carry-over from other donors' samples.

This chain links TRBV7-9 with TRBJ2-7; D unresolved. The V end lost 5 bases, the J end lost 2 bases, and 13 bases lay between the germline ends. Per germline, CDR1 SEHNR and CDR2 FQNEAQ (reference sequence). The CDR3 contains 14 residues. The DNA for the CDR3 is TGTGCCAGCAGCATAGAGGTATCCCCCTACGAGCAGTACGTC. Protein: CASSIEVSPYEQYV.

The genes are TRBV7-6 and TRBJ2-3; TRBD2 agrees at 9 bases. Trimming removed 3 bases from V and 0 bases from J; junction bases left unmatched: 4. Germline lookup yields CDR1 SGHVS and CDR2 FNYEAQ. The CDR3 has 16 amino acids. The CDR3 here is CASSFSGGPSTDTQYF. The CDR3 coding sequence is TGTGCCAGCAGCTTTAGCGGGGGACCTAGCACAGATACGCAGTATTTT.

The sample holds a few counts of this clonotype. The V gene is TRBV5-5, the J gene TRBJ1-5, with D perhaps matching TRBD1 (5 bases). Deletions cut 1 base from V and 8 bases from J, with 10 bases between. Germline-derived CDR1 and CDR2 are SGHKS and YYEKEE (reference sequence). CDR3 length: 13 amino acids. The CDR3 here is CASSLTGWEPQHF. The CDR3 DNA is TGTGCCAGCAGCTTGACAGGATGGGAGCCCCAGCATTTT.

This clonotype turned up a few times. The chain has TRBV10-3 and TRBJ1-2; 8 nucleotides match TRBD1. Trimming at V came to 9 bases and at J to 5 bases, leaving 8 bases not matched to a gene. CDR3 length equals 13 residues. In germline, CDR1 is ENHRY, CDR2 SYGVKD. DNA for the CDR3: TGTGCCATTTTGGACAGGGCGGAGTATGGCTACACCTTC. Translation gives CAILDRAEYGYTF.

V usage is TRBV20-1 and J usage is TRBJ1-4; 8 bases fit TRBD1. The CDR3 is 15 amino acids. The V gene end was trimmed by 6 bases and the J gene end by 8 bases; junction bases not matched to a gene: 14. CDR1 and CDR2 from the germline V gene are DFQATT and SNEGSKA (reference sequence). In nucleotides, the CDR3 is TGCAGTGCCCTTAGCCCGGGGACAGGTTGGGAAAAACTGTTTTTT. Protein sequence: CSALSPGTGWEKLFF.

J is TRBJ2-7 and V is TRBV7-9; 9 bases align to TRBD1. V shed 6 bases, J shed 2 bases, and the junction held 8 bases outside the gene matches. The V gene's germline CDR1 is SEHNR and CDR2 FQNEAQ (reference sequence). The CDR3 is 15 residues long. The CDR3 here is CASSSGQGGAYEQYV. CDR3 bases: TGTGCCAGCAGTTCGGGACAGGGCGGCGCCTACGAGCAGTACGTC.

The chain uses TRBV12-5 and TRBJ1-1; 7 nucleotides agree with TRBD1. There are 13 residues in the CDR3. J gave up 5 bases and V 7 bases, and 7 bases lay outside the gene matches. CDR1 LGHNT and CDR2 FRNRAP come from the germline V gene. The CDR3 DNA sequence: TGTGCTAGTGTTCAGGGGGGGATGACTGAAGCTTTCTTT. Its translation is CASVQGGMTEAFF.

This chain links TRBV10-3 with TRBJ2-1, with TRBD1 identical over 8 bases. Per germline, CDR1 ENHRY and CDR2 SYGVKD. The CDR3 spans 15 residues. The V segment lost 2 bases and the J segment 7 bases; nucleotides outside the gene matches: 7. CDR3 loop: CAISEQSRQGNEQFF. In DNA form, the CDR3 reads TGTGCCATCAGTGAGCAATCCCGACAGGGGAATGAGCAGTTCTTC.

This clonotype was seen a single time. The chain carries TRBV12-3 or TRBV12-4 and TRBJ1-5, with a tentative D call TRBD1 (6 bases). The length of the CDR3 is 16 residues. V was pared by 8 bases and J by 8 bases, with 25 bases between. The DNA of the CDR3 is TGTGCCAGCGCCAGAGTACAGGGAACCTTTTGGGAGCCCCAGCATTTT. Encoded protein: CASARVQGTFWEPQHF.

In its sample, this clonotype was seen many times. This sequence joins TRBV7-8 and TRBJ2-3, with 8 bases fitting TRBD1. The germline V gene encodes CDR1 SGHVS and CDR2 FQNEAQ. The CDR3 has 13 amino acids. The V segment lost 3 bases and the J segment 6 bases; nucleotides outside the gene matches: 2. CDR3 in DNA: TGTGCCAGCAGCTTTAACAGGGGGGATACGCAGTATTTT. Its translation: CASSFNRGDTQYF.

CDR3: CASSRQGEYNEQFF. Written as DNA, the CDR3 is TGCGCCAGCAGCCGACAGGGGGAGTACAATGAGCAGTTCTTC. This chain uses TRBV4-1 with TRBJ2-1; 9 bases map to TRBD1. With V trimmed by 4 bases and J by 4 bases, 2 bases remained unmatched. CDR1 is MGHRA, CDR2 YSYEKL, per germline. The CDR3 extends over 14 amino acids.

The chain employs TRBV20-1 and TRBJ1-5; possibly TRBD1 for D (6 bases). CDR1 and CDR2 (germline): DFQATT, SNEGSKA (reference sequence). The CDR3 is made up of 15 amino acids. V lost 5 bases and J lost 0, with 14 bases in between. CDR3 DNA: TGCAGTGCTGGAAGGACAGAGTATAGCAATCAGCCCCAGCATTTT. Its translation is CSAGRTEYSNQPQHF.

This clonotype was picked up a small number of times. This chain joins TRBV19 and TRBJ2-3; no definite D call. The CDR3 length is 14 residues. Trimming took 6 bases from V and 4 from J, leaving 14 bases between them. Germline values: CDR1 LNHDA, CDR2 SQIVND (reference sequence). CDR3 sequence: CASSTLGIADTQYF. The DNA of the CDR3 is TGTGCCAGTAGCACCCTAGGGATCGCAGATACGCAGTATTTT.

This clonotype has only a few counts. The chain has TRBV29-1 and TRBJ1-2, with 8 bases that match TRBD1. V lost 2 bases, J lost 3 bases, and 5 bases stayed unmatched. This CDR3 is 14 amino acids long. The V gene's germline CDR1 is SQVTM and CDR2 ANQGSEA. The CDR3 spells CSVEPDREDYGYTF. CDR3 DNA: TGCAGCGTTGAACCGGACAGGGAAGACTATGGCTACACCTTC.

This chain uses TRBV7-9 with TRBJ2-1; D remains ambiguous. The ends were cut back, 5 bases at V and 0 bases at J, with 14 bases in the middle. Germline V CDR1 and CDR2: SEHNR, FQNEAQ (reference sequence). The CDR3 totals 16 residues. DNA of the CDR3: TGTGCCAGCAGCCCCCTCTGGACGAGCTCCTACAATGAGCAGTTCTTC. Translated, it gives CASSPLWTSSYNEQFF.

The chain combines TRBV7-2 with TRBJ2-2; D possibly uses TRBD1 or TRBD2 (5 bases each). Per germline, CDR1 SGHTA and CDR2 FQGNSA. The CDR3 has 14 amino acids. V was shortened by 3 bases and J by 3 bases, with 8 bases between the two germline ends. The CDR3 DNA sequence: TGTGCCAGCAGCTTGGGGGTCTACACCGGGGAGCTGTTTTTT. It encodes CASSLGVYTGELFF.

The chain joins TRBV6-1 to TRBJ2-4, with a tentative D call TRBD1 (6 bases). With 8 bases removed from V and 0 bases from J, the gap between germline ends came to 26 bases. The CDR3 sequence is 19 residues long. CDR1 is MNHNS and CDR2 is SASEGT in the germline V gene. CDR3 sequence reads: CASLKGHREVTLAKNIQYF. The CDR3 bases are TGTGCCAGCCTTAAGGGTCACAGGGAAGTGACTTTAGCCAAAAACATTCAGTACTTC.

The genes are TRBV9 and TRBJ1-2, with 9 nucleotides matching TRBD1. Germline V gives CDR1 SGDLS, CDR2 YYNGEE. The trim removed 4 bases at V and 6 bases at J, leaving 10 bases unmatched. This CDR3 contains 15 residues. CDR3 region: CASSTGQGRWDGYTF. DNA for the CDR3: TGTGCCAGCAGCACTGGACAGGGGAGATGGGATGGCTACACCTTC. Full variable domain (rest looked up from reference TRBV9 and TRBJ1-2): DSGVTQTPKHLITATGQRVTLRCSPRSGDLSVYWYQQSLDQGLQFLIQYYNGEERAKGNILERFSAQQFPDLHSELNLSSLELGDSALYFCASSTGQGRWDGYTFGSGTRLTVV.